The rows below give T cell receptor beta chains drawn from one sample of a study of T cells in placental villitis. Only in-frame clones appear in the TCRdb table, and some are missing; sequencing was by immunoSEQ multiplex PCR. Seen here are some 6,100 clones, just under 80% observed once, and the top ten hold 7% to 10%. Source material: placental tissue containing maternal and fetal cells. All receptors derive from a human patient with infectious villitis; the placental T cells may come from both mother and fetus. The CDR3 runs from the conserved cysteine through the conserved F or W. Fields, in order: V gene, D gene, clone size, J gene, CDR3 DNA, CDR3 protein. The D gene is left open where the match is weak. Clone size is stated in some rows and not others, as once, few, many or a class when expanded.

v_call: TRBV12-3/TRBV12-4; d_call: .; clone_size: .; j_call: TRBJ1-1; cdr3_nt: TGTGCCAGCCGACAGAACACTGAAGCTTTCTTT; cdr3_aa: CASRQNTEAFF
v_call: TRBV13; d_call: TRBD1; clone_size: .; j_call: TRBJ2-3; cdr3_nt: TGTGCCAGCAGTGGTACGGGACAGGGCACAGATACGCAGTATTTT; cdr3_aa: CASSGTGQGTDTQYF
v_call: TRBV10-3; d_call: TRBD1; clone_size: .; j_call: TRBJ2-7; cdr3_nt: TGTGCCATCAGGGGGGACAGGGACTCCTACGAGCAGTACTTC; cdr3_aa: CAIRGDRDSYEQYF
v_call: TRBV12-3/TRBV12-4; d_call: .; clone_size: .; j_call: TRBJ2-5; cdr3_nt: TGTGCCAGCAGTTTCGCAGGGGAGACCCAGTACTTC; cdr3_aa: CASSFAGETQYF
v_call: TRBV2; d_call: .; clone_size: .; j_call: TRBJ1-4; cdr3_nt: TGTGCCAGCAAATTAGCCGGGCTTGATGAAAAACTGTTTTTT; cdr3_aa: CASKLAGLDEKLFF
v_call: TRBV10-3; d_call: TRBD2; clone_size: .; j_call: TRBJ2-1; cdr3_nt: TGTGCCATCAGTGAGTCGATGGCTGGGCGGGGGATCAATGAGCAGTTCTTC; cdr3_aa: CAISESMAGRGINEQFF
v_call: TRBV13; d_call: .; clone_size: few; j_call: TRBJ2-4; cdr3_nt: TGTGCCAGCAGCTTGGGCCCGCTCGGACAGCAGTGGGACATTCAGTACTTC; cdr3_aa: CASSLGPLGQQWDIQYF
v_call: TRBV5-6; d_call: TRBD2; clone_size: .; j_call: TRBJ2-3; cdr3_nt: TGTGCCAGCAGCTCGGGACTAGCGGGGGCGGGAGGAGATACGCAGTATTTT; cdr3_aa: CASSSGLAGAGGDTQYF
v_call: TRBV2; d_call: TRBD1; clone_size: .; j_call: TRBJ2-2; cdr3_nt: TGTGCCAGCAGTCGCGGACAGGTCATGCCCGGGGAGCTGTTTTTT; cdr3_aa: CASSRGQVMPGELFF
v_call: TRBV6-1; d_call: .; clone_size: .; j_call: TRBJ1-1; cdr3_nt: TGTGCCAGCAGTGAAGTCCAGGGGTCGAAATCAGCTTTCTTT; cdr3_aa: CASSEVQGSKSAFF
v_call: TRBV24-1; d_call: .; clone_size: .; j_call: TRBJ2-7; cdr3_nt: TGTGCCACCAGCCAGGGATCCTACGAGCAGTACTTC; cdr3_aa: CATSQGSYEQYF
v_call: TRBV11-1; d_call: TRBD1; clone_size: few; j_call: TRBJ2-4; cdr3_nt: TGTGCCAGCAGCGCCGGCGACAGGGGCCAGTACTTC; cdr3_aa: CASSAGDRGQYF
v_call: TRBV19; d_call: TRBD1; clone_size: .; j_call: TRBJ1-5; cdr3_nt: TGTGCCAGTAGTTCCAGGACAGGGAGGGTCATTCATAGCAATCAGCCCCAGCATTTT; cdr3_aa: CASSSRTGRVIHSNQPQHF
v_call: TRBV18; d_call: TRBD1; clone_size: .; j_call: TRBJ2-7; cdr3_nt: TGTGCCAGCTCACCTACAGGGGACGAGCAGTACTTC; cdr3_aa: CASSPTGDEQYF
v_call: TRBV7-2; d_call: .; clone_size: .; j_call: TRBJ2-2; cdr3_nt: TGTGCCAGCAGCCCAATTGCGGGCTCGGCCGGGGAGCTGTTTTTT; cdr3_aa: CASSPIAGSAGELFF
v_call: TRBV18; d_call: TRBD2; clone_size: .; j_call: TRBJ2-2; cdr3_nt: TGTGCCAGCTCACCGGGACTAGCTAAGTCCAGGGAGCTGTTTTTT; cdr3_aa: CASSPGLAKSRELFF
v_call: TRBV12-3/TRBV12-4; d_call: .; clone_size: .; j_call: TRBJ1-2; cdr3_nt: TGTGCCAGCAGTCCAGGCCCTGGAGATGGCTACACCTTC; cdr3_aa: CASSPGPGDGYTF
v_call: TRBV7-2; d_call: .; clone_size: .; j_call: TRBJ2-2; cdr3_nt: TGTGCCAGCAGCTTGACATCGAACACCGGGGAGCTGTTTTTT; cdr3_aa: CASSLTSNTGELFF
v_call: TRBV28; d_call: .; clone_size: .; j_call: TRBJ1-4; cdr3_nt: TGTGCCAGCAGCCCCCTCAGTGAAAAACTGTTTTTT; cdr3_aa: CASSPLSEKLFF
v_call: TRBV19; d_call: .; clone_size: .; j_call: TRBJ2-3; cdr3_nt: TGTGCCGTCTCCCCCGGTCGGGGACAGTATTTT; cdr3_aa: CAVSPGRGQYF
v_call: TRBV3-1/TRBV3-2; d_call: TRBD1; clone_size: .; j_call: TRBJ1-1; cdr3_nt: TGTGCCAGCAGCCTGGGGACAGGTGGAACTGAAGCTTTCTTT; cdr3_aa: CASSLGTGGTEAFF
v_call: TRBV27; d_call: .; clone_size: .; j_call: TRBJ2-1; cdr3_nt: TGTGCCAGCAGCTTATCCCGTTCCTCCTACAATGAGCAGTTCTTC; cdr3_aa: CASSLSRSSYNEQFF
v_call: TRBV16; d_call: .; clone_size: .; j_call: TRBJ1-5; cdr3_nt: TGTGCCAGCAGCCATTTAACGCCGGGGGCGGACAATCAGCCCCAGCATTTT; cdr3_aa: CASSHLTPGADNQPQHF
v_call: TRBV10-2; d_call: TRBD1; clone_size: .; j_call: TRBJ1-5; cdr3_nt: TGCGCCAGCAGTGAATCCCTTGGACAGGGGATGGATCAGCCCCAGCATTTT; cdr3_aa: CASSESLGQGMDQPQHF
v_call: TRBV21-1; d_call: .; clone_size: .; j_call: TRBJ2-1; cdr3_nt: TGTGCCAGCAGCCTTACTAGCGGGCTCTACAATGAGCAGTTCTTC; cdr3_aa: CASSLTSGLYNEQFF
v_call: TRBV30; d_call: .; clone_size: .; j_call: TRBJ1-3; cdr3_nt: TGTGCCTGGAGTGTACTTGGAGGCCCCTACTCTGGAAACACCATATATTTT; cdr3_aa: CAWSVLGGPYSGNTIYF
v_call: TRBV27; d_call: .; clone_size: .; j_call: TRBJ1-1; cdr3_nt: TGTGCCAGCAGTCCCCGACCGACCTGGGGGAACACTGAAGCTTTCTTT; cdr3_aa: CASSPRPTWGNTEAFF
v_call: TRBV6-5; d_call: .; clone_size: .; j_call: TRBJ1-2; cdr3_nt: TGTGCCAGCAGTTACTCGCCAGGGTATAAGGGCTACACCTTC; cdr3_aa: CASSYSPGYKGYTF
v_call: TRBV2; d_call: TRBD1; clone_size: few; j_call: TRBJ2-7; cdr3_nt: TGTGCCAGCAGTGGGAGGACAGGGCTCGACGAGCAGTACTTC; cdr3_aa: CASSGRTGLDEQYF
v_call: TRBV28; d_call: TRBD1; clone_size: .; j_call: TRBJ1-2; cdr3_nt: TGTGCCAGCAGAAGGGGGCTTGGCTACACCTTC; cdr3_aa: CASRRGLGYTF
v_call: TRBV27; d_call: .; clone_size: .; j_call: TRBJ1-1; cdr3_nt: TGTGCCAGCAGTTTATCGAGGGGGGTTGAAGCTTTCTTT; cdr3_aa: CASSLSRGVEAFF
v_call: TRBV15; d_call: .; clone_size: .; j_call: TRBJ1-6; cdr3_nt: TGTGCCACCAGCAGAGATCGCGTGCAGGGTTATTCACCCCTCCACTTT; cdr3_aa: CATSRDRVQGYSPLHF
v_call: TRBV6-5; d_call: .; clone_size: .; j_call: TRBJ1-1; cdr3_nt: TGTGCCAGCAAGGAGAACACTGAAGCTTTCTTT; cdr3_aa: CASKENTEAFF
v_call: TRBV6-2/TRBV6-3; d_call: .; clone_size: .; j_call: TRBJ2-7; cdr3_nt: TGTGCCAGCAGTTACCTTGGAGGGAGCTCCTACGAGCAGTACTTC; cdr3_aa: CASSYLGGSSYEQYF
v_call: TRBV2; d_call: .; clone_size: few; j_call: TRBJ1-1; cdr3_nt: TGTGCCAGCAGTGAGTGGACTGAAGCTTTCTTT; cdr3_aa: CASSEWTEAFF
v_call: TRBV7-8; d_call: TRBD2; clone_size: .; j_call: TRBJ2-1; cdr3_nt: TGTGCCAGCAGTAAGCGGGGGGGAGGCAATGAGCAGTTCTTC; cdr3_aa: CASSKRGGGNEQFF
v_call: TRBV2; d_call: .; clone_size: .; j_call: TRBJ2-7; cdr3_nt: TGTGCCAGCAGTGACAGCTCCTACGAGCAGTACTTC; cdr3_aa: CASSDSSYEQYF
v_call: TRBV5-1; d_call: .; clone_size: .; j_call: TRBJ1-2; cdr3_nt: TGCGCCAGCAGCTTGGCACCCGAGGGAGGCTATGGCTACACCTTC; cdr3_aa: CASSLAPEGGYGYTF
v_call: TRBV6-2/TRBV6-3; d_call: .; clone_size: .; j_call: TRBJ2-3; cdr3_nt: TGTGCCAGCAATTACTCATGGGGGAGGTCGGATACGCAGTATTTT; cdr3_aa: CASNYSWGRSDTQYF
v_call: TRBV15; d_call: .; clone_size: .; j_call: TRBJ2-3; cdr3_nt: TGTGCCACCAGCAGAGGGGTTAGGGGCCCAGATACGCAGTATTTT; cdr3_aa: CATSRGVRGPDTQYF
v_call: TRBV19; d_call: TRBD2; clone_size: few; j_call: TRBJ2-5; cdr3_nt: TGTGCCAGTAGTATGGGAGGGCGGTCAGAGACCCAGTACTTC; cdr3_aa: CASSMGGRSETQYF
v_call: TRBV25-1; d_call: TRBD2; clone_size: .; j_call: TRBJ2-3; cdr3_nt: TGTGCCAGCAGTGAAAGCGGACTAGCGGGGGGTCAGGATACGCAGTATTTT; cdr3_aa: CASSESGLAGGQDTQYF
v_call: TRBV6-2/TRBV6-3; d_call: .; clone_size: .; j_call: TRBJ2-4; cdr3_nt: TGTGCCAGCAGTTACTCGAAAGGAGCCAAAAACATTCAGTACTTC; cdr3_aa: CASSYSKGAKNIQYF
v_call: TRBV7-9; d_call: .; clone_size: once; j_call: TRBJ2-1; cdr3_nt: TGTGCCAGCAGCTTAAAAGGGGTCGAGGGCAATGAGCAGTTCTTC; cdr3_aa: CASSLKGVEGNEQFF
v_call: TRBV6-5; d_call: .; clone_size: .; j_call: TRBJ1-2; cdr3_nt: TGTGCCAGCAGAGCTAACTATGGCTACACCTTC; cdr3_aa: CASRANYGYTF
v_call: TRBV2; d_call: .; clone_size: .; j_call: TRBJ2-5; cdr3_nt: TGTGCCAGCAGCGACAGTGAGTTGGAGACCCAGTACTTC; cdr3_aa: CASSDSELETQYF
v_call: TRBV29-1; d_call: .; clone_size: .; j_call: TRBJ1-2; cdr3_nt: TGCAGCGTTGAGTCCAGCTATGGCTACACCTTC; cdr3_aa: CSVESSYGYTF
v_call: TRBV3-1/TRBV3-2; d_call: .; clone_size: .; j_call: TRBJ2-1; cdr3_nt: TGTGCCAGCAGCCCCTTTCGGGAGCTGTCCACCAATGAGCAGTTCTTC; cdr3_aa: CASSPFRELSTNEQFF
v_call: TRBV5-4; d_call: .; clone_size: .; j_call: TRBJ2-1; cdr3_nt: TGTGCCAGCAGCCAAAGGGCAGGGTACAATGAGCAGTTCTTC; cdr3_aa: CASSQRAGYNEQFF
v_call: TRBV6-1; d_call: .; clone_size: once; j_call: TRBJ1-4; cdr3_nt: TGTGCCAGCACGGGCAGCCTTAATGAAAAACTGTTTTTT; cdr3_aa: CASTGSLNEKLFF
v_call: TRBV6-5; d_call: .; clone_size: .; j_call: TRBJ2-2; cdr3_nt: TGTGCCAGCTTCCCGGACACCGGGGAGCTGTTTTTT; cdr3_aa: CASFPDTGELFF
v_call: TRBV7-3; d_call: TRBD2; clone_size: .; j_call: TRBJ2-3; cdr3_nt: TGTGCCAGCAGCTTAACCCGCGCGGGGGGGCTAGATACGCAGTATTTT; cdr3_aa: CASSLTRAGGLDTQYF
v_call: TRBV7-9; d_call: .; clone_size: few; j_call: TRBJ1-5; cdr3_nt: TGTGCCAGCCGGTGTAGGGGTAAGTCGTGGTGTCAGCCCCAGCATTTT; cdr3_aa: CASRCRGKSWCQPQHF